This passage covers 12 T cell receptor beta chains from one sample sequenced in a study of cytomegalovirus exposure and HLA in healthy donors. In the PCR, 60 Vbeta and 13 Jbeta primers were used. Data came from immunoSEQ multiplex PCR; TCRdb stores just in-frame clones and leaves some out. The table has around 35,000 clones, over 70% seen once. The sequencing input was PBMCs. These receptors were collected from a man aged 25 to 40 in good health and CMV-seronegative.

V and J are TRBV28 and TRBJ2-6; D might be TRBD1 (6 bases). Trimming stripped 4 bases from V and 2 bases from J, with 15 bases between. Germline V lookup: CDR1 MDHEN, CDR2 SYDVKM. The CDR3 has 17 residues. CDR3 in DNA: TGTGCCAGCAGTTCCTATACAGGGATGGCTGGGGCCAACGTCCTGACTTTC. As protein: CASSSYTGMAGANVLTF. Full variable domain (outside the CDR3, taken from reference TRBV28 and TRBJ2-6): DVKVTQSSRYLVKRTGEKVFLECVQDMDHENMFWYRQDPGLGLRLIYFSYDVKMKEKGDIPEGYSVSREKKERFSLILESASTNQTSMYLCASSSYTGMAGANVLTFGAGSRLTVL.

The chain uses TRBV7-9 and TRBJ1-1; D is perhaps TRBD1 (6 bases). The CDR3 extends over 17 amino acids. V was clipped by 2 bases and J by 1 base, with 17 bases between them. Looked up from germline, CDR1 is SEHNR and CDR2 is FQNEAQ (reference sequence). In DNA form, the CDR3 reads TGTGCCAGCAGCTTATCCGTTGGGGGGGCCCAGAACACTGAAGCTTTCTTT. This sequence encodes CASSLSVGGAQNTEAFF.

Worth noting for this clone: It is unclear where the CDR3 begins or ends on the DNA, so no DNA is shown, and the CDR3 is as TCRdb lists it. The rearrangement uses TRBV21-1 and TRBJ2-1; the D call of TRBD1 is as the table states it, not checked on the DNA. TRBV21-1 is deemed a pseudogene. The CDR3 length equals 17 residues, ends included. The CDR3 reads CASSFGQGSSSYNEQFF.

This clone is a singleton in its sample. The chain combines TRBV7-8 with TRBJ2-3; possibly TRBD2 for D (5 bases). Germline CDR1 SGHVS, CDR2 FQNEAQ. The CDR3 loop spans 17 amino acids. V was pared by 5 bases and J by 6 bases, with 24 bases between. Here the CDR3 reads CASSPRFTAGSVDTQYF. CDR3 DNA: TGTGCCAGCAGCCCCCGCTTTACTGCGGGTTCGGTGGATACGCAGTATTTT.

The chain uses TRBV25-1 and TRBJ2-7, with D uncertain. CDR3 length: 15 amino acids. Trimming cost V 3 bases and J 2 bases, with 14 bases left between them. Germline V CDR1 and CDR2: MGHDK, SYGVNS. CDR3 in amino acids: CASSDPSGTTYEQYF. The CDR3 coding sequence is TGTGCCAGCAGTGATCCCTCAGGTACAACCTACGAGCAGTACTTC.

The gene calls are TRBV11-2 and TRBJ1-5; 10 nucleotides line up with TRBD1. Germline loops: CDR1 SGHAT, CDR2 FQNNGV. The CDR3 sequence is 15 residues long. Germline trimming cut 4 bases from V and 6 bases from J; bases unmatched to any gene: 6. The CDR3 sequence: CASSSGTGDSQPQHF. CDR3 nucleotide sequence: TGTGCCAGCAGCTCTGGGACAGGGGACAGTCAGCCCCAGCATTTT.

V usage is TRBV10-3 and J usage is TRBJ1-6; D is uncertain. This CDR3 region has 13 residues. Germline loops: CDR1 ENHRY, CDR2 SYGVKD. Trimming shortened V by 4 bases and J by 7 bases, and 8 bases separated the two germline ends. The CDR3 bases are TGTGCCATCAGTGTTAACAGAAATTCACCCCTCCACTTT. Translating gives CAISVNRNSPLHF.

Notes on this clone: The junction and the germline gene differ at one end; a read error may be behind it. The rearrangement links TRBV7-9 to TRBJ2-3; D not resolved. The germline CDR1 and CDR2 sequences are SEHNR and FQNEAQ (reference sequence). The CDR3 runs to 12 residues. CDR3 nucleotide sequence: TGTTCCAGCAGCCAGAACGCAGATACGCAGTATTTT. It codes for CSSSQNADTQYF. Combining the CDR3 with reference TRBV7-9 and TRBJ2-3 gives the whole variable domain DTGVSQNPRHKITKRGQNVTFRCDPISEHNRLYWYRQTLGQGPEFLTYFQNEAQLEKSRLLSDRFSAERPKGSFSTLEIQRTEQGDSAMYLCSSSQNADTQYFGPGTRLTVL.

A few counts support this clone. The rearrangement joins TRBV4-1 to TRBJ1-5; 7 bases are a match to TRBD1. V shed 0 bases and J 4 bases; nucleotides not matched to a gene: 3. In germline, CDR1 is MGHRA, CDR2 YSYEKL. This CDR3 region has 15 residues. The CDR3 sequence: CASSQEMTGNQPQHF. The CDR3 bases are TGCGCCAGCAGCCAAGAGATGACAGGGAATCAGCCCCAGCATTTT.

The CDR3 is CASSEAPQGANGETQYF. In DNA, the CDR3 is TGTGCCAGCAGTGAAGCTCCGCAGGGGGCGAATGGGGAGACCCAGTACTTC. V is TRBV6-1 and J is TRBJ2-5; 8 nucleotides align to TRBD1. V lost 0 bases, J lost 5 bases, and 11 bases stayed unmatched. There are 17 residues in the CDR3. The germline gives CDR1 MNHNS, CDR2 SASEGT.

Here the CDR3 reads CASSLGGGFGYTF. CDR3 DNA sequence: TGTGCCAGCAGCCTTGGGGGGGGATTCGGCTACACCTTC. The V and J genes are TRBV14 and TRBJ1-2, with D maybe TRBD1 (5 bases). The CDR3 is 13 amino acids. Germline loops: CDR1 SGHDN, CDR2 FVKESK. V lost 4 bases and J 8 bases, leaving 14 bases between the germline ends. Using reference TRBV14 and TRBJ1-2 for the parts outside the CDR3, the full variable domain is EAGVTQFPSHSVIEKGQTVTLRCDPISGHDNLYWYRRVMGKEIKFLLHFVKESKQDESGMPNNRFLAERTGGTYSTLKVQPAELEDSGVYFCASSLGGGFGYTFGSGTRLTVV.

This clone was observed a handful of times. This sequence joins TRBV19 and TRBJ1-2; D unresolved. Between the trimmed V and J ends, which lost 5 bases and 1 base, there was a span of 14 bases. The germline gives CDR1 LNHDA, CDR2 SQIVND (reference sequence). This CDR3 has 15 residues. The DNA of the CDR3 is TGTGCCAGTAGTGGCCACACCGGGATTAACTATGGCTACACCTTC. This encodes CASSGHTGINYGYTF.